These T cell receptor beta chains were read from a single sample in a study of beta chain features in type 1 diabetes. Clones were read by immunoSEQ multiplex PCR, and TCRdb kept only the in-frame ones, dropping some. Of hundreds of thousands of clones listed, around 15% are singletons. The sample was naive CD4+ T cells from blood. These receptor sequences come from a man younger than 35 in good health. The CDR3 runs from the conserved cysteine through the conserved F or W. Expanded clones are given a class, and other clones once, few, many or no size at all.

V,size,J,CDR3
TRBV7-9,.,TRBJ2-2,CASSLTGNTGELFF
TRBV6-5,few,TRBJ1-5,CASRRTVSNQPQHF
TRBV5-6,.,TRBJ2-2,CASSSYWREVNTGELFF
TRBV6-5,.,TRBJ1-1,CASTKTGQLNTEAFF
TRBV14,.,TRBJ2-1,CASSQVPGLGYNEQFF
TRBV5-1,few,TRBJ2-5,CASSFGATQETQYF
TRBV15,few,TRBJ2-1,CATSSRRTGTYYNEQFF
TRBV4-3,.,TRBJ2-5,CASSQLPPMQGTGYQETQYF
TRBV5-1,few,TRBJ1-2,CASSLIQGNYGYTF
TRBV4-3,.,TRBJ1-6,CASSQEARTYNSPLHF
TRBV11-2,.,TRBJ2-6,CASSPLRRANVLTF
TRBV7-3,few,TRBJ2-1,CASSLLAGSLDEQFF
TRBV14,few,TRBJ1-2,CASSQNYRASYGYTF
TRBV18,.,TRBJ1-3,CASSPRTDQTGNTIYF
TRBV6-6,few,TRBJ2-6,CASSYNRAGANVLTF
TRBV7-9,few,TRBJ1-3,CASSSAPSSDTIYF
TRBV2,few,TRBJ2-2,CASSESTSSGELFF
TRBV6-5,.,TRBJ1-1,CASSYGEGLRTEAFF
TRBV9,few,TRBJ2-5,CASSPGGLAGKETQYF
TRBV4-1,.,TRBJ2-5,CASSQELSVTGQETQYF
TRBV25-1,.,TRBJ2-1,CASARAGADYNEQFF
TRBV4-2,.,TRBJ1-1,CASSQVVQPRNTEAFF
TRBV5-1,.,TRBJ1-6,CASSLYGWNNSPLHF
TRBV10-3,few,TRBJ2-2,CAIRTSGSGGTGELFF
TRBV5-4,few,TRBJ2-3,CASSFPGQRTDTQYF
TRBV9,few,TRBJ2-1,CASRAIGQGPNEQFF
TRBV5-1,few,TRBJ2-4,CASSSGDILAKNIQYF
TRBV5-6,.,TRBJ2-7,CASSLGTGATYEQYF
TRBV10-3,few,TRBJ2-6,CAISESATSGANVLTF
TRBV11-2,few,TRBJ1-1,CASRRVRGGTEAFF
TRBV10-3,.,TRBJ2-3,CATWTWKDTDTQYF
TRBV9,.,TRBJ1-1,CASSVGGALTEAFF
TRBV7-6,.,TRBJ1-3,CASSLESSGNTIYF
TRBV10-3,.,TRBJ1-2,CAITPTGDSYGYTF
TRBV14,few,TRBJ1-4,CASSLTGNNEKLFF
TRBV5-6,.,TRBJ2-3,CASSRGVGGSTDTQYF
TRBV6-1,.,TRBJ1-2,CASTTDRFYGYTF
TRBV27,few,TRBJ2-7,CASSRLAGTSYEQYF